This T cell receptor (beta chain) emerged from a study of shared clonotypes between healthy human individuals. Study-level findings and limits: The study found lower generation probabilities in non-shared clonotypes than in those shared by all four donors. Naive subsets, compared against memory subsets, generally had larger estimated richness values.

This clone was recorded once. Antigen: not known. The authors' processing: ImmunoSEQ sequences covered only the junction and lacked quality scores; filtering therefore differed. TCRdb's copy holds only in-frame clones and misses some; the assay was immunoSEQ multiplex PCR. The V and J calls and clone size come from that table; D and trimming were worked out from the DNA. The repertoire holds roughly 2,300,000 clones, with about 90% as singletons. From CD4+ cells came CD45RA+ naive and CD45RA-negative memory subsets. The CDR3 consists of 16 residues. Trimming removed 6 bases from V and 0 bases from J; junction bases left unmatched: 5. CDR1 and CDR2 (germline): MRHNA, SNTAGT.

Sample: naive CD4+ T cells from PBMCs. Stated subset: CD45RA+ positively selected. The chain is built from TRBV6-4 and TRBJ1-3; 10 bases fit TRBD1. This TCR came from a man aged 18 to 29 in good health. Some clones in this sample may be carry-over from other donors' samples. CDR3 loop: CASSRTGGLSGNTIYF. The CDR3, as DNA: TGTGCCAGCAGCCGGACAGGGGGACTCTCTGGAAACACCATATATTTT.